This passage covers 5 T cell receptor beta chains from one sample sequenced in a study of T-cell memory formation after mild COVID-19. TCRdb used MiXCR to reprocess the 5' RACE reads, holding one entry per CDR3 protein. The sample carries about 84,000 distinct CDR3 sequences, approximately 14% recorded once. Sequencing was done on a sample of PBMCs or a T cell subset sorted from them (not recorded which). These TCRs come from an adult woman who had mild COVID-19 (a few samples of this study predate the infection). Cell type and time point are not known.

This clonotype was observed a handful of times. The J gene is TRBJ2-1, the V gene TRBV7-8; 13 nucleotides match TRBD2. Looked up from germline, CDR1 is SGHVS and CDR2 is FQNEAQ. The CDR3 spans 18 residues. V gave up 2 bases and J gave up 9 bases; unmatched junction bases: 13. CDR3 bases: TGTGCCAGCAGCTTAAACCCATCCGGACTAGCGGGAGAGAGTGAGCAGTTCTTC. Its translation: CASSLNPSGLAGESEQFF. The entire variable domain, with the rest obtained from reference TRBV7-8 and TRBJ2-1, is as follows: GAGVSQSPRYKVAKRGQDVALRCDPISGHVSLFWYQQALGQGPEFLTYFQNEAQLDKSGLPSDRFFAERPEGSVSTLKIQRTQQEDSAVYLCASSLNPSGLAGESEQFFGPGTRLTVL.

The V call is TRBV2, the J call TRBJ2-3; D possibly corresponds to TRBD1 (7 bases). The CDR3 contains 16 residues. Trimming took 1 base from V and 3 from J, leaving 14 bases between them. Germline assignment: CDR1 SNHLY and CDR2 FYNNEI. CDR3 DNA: TGTGCCAGCAGTGAAGGGCCAGGGGGAGGAACAGATACGCAGTATTTT. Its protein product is CASSEGPGGGTDTQYF.

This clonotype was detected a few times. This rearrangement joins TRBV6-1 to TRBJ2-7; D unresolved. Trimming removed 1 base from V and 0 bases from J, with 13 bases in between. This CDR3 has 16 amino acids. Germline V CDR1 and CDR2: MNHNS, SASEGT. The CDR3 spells CASSEETSASSYEQYF. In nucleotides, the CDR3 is TGTGCCAGCAGTGAAGAGACGTCCGCCTCCTCCTACGAGCAGTACTTC.

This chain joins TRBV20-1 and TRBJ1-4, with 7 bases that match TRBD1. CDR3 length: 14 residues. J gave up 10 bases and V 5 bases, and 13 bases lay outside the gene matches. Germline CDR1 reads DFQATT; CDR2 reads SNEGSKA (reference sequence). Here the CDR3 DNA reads TGCAGTGCTGGACAGGAAGACCCCTTCACAAAACTGTTTTTT. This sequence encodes CSAGQEDPFTKLFF.

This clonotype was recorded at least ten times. The CDR3 region is CASSQRGVEQYF. CDR3 in DNA: TGTGCCAGCAGCCAAAGGGGGGTCGAGCAGTACTTC. The V call is TRBV7-9, the J call TRBJ2-7; the D gene could be TRBD1 or TRBD2 (6 bases each). From germline, CDR1 is SEHNR and CDR2 FQNEAQ (reference sequence). V was shortened by 5 bases and J by 6 bases, with 11 bases between the two germline ends. CDR3 length equals 12 residues.